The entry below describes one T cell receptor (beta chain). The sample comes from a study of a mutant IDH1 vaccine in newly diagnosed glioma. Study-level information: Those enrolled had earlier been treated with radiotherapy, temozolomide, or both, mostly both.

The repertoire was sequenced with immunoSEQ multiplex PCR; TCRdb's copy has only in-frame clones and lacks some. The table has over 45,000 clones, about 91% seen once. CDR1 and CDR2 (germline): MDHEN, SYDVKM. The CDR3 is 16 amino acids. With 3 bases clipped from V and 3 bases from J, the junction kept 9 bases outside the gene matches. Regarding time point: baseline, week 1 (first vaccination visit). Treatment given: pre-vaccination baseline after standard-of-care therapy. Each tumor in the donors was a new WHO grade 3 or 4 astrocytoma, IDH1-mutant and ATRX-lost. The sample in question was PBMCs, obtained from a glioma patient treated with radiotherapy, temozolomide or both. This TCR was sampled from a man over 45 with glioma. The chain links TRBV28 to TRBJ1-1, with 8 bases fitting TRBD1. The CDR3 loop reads CASSFGPGTGDTEAFF. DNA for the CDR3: TGTGCCAGCAGTTTTGGCCCCGGGACAGGCGACACTGAAGCTTTCTTT.